This TCR beta chain appears in the sequencing data of a study of post-analysis software for immune sequencing data. Background on the study: Disease trajectories encompassed relapsing-remitting, secondary progressive and progressive-relapsing multiple sclerosis. Study conclusions and caveats: Analysis by F measure revealed that same-batch samples clustered strongly together. When compared against controls, multiple sclerosis patients showed significantly lower normalized Chao1 diversity. When patients were compared with controls, about five TRBV segments were more frequent, TRBV5-6, TRBV5-1 and TRBV20-1 among them.

Every TCR beta cDNA library bore unique molecular identifiers. Input of about 0.9 to 10 million T cells yielded roughly 0.5 million cDNA molecules. One entry per CDR3 protein, called by TCRdb with MiXCR from the PCR reads. The table lists about 770,000 distinct CDR3 sequences, 46% of them singletons. The CDR3 consists of 15 residues. CDR1 and CDR2 (germline): SGDLS, YYNGEE. The J segment lost 5 bases and the V segment lost 0 bases, leaving 5 bases of the junction unmatched. Worth noting for this clonotype: The antigen is not known.

J is TRBJ2-1 and V is TRBV9, with 7 bases lining up with TRBD1. What was sequenced was blood. The sequence derives from a girl between 5 and 17 years old with multiple sclerosis. The CDR3 DNA is TGTGCCAGCAGCGTAGACCGGACAGGTAACAATGAGCAGTTCTTC. Protein: CASSVDRTGNNEQFF.